This T cell receptor beta chain came from a study of T-cell reconstitution after alpha-beta-depleted transplantation in children. The TCRbeta library incorporated unique molecular identifiers. MiXCR was run by TCRdb on the PCR reads, yielding one entry per CDR3 protein. This table holds hundreds of thousands of distinct CDR3 sequences, approximately 19% found once. There are a few counts of this clonotype. Antigen: not known. The study, taken as a whole, reports: Approximately two months post-transplant, alpha-beta T cells reportedly originated from several hundred expanded graft clones. It was newly produced T cells that mostly accounted for T-cell counts and diversity one year after transplant. Diversity of TCRbeta at day 60 was high in some patients, arising from surviving recipient T cells and thymic progenitors.

Germline V gene lookup returns CDR1 SGHRS and CDR2 YFSETQ. With 3 bases clipped from V and 4 bases from J, the junction kept 3 bases outside the gene matches. The CDR3 runs 14 residues. The clonotype comes from a male patient between 2 and 10 years old who had a stem cell transplant for acute lymphoblastic leukemia, so the T cells may come from the graft donor. The source material was PBMCs, mostly from graft donor cells, sampled 360 days after TCRalphabeta/CD19-depleted stem cell transplant. The chain links TRBV5-1 to TRBJ2-1; the match to TRBD1 covers 8 bases. The CDR3 is CASSSNRGYNEQFF. The CDR3 nucleotides are TGCGCCAGCAGCTCCAACAGGGGGTACAATGAGCAGTTCTTC. Looking up the rest from reference TRBV5-1 and TRBJ2-1 gives the full variable domain: KAGVTQTPRYLIKTRGQQVTLSCSPISGHRSVSWYQQTPGQGLQFLFEYFSETQRNKGNFPGRFSGRQFSNSRSEMNVSTLELGDSALYLCASSSNRGYNEQFFGPGTRLTVL.